This T cell receptor beta chain was documented in a study of regulatory T cells in long-lasting Graves disease. This clonotype came up once. Through Arm-PCR of CDR3 regions and iRepertoire HTBI primers, TCR beta libraries were built. One entry per CDR3 protein results from TCRdb running MiXCR on the multiplex PCR reads. The sample has more than 650,000 distinct CDR3 sequences; around 30% are singletons. The CDR3 is made up of 13 amino acids. V was trimmed by 5 bases and J by 8 bases, leaving 15 bases between them. From germline, CDR1 is SEHNR and CDR2 FQNEAQ (reference sequence). The time point here: persistent/refractory GD, antithyroid drugs over 5 years with positive TRAb. Following extraction of RNA from PBMCs, that RNA was used to make the TCR library.

The sequence was obtained from a female donor with Graves disease. The specimen comprised peripheral blood mononuclear cells (PBMCs), sampled when the disease was refractory, from a patient treated with antithyroid drugs. This chain uses TRBV7-9 with TRBJ1-1; D is possibly TRBD1 (5 bases). CDR3: CASSPPGAGEAFF. The CDR3 bases are TGTGCCAGCAGCCCCCCCGGGGCTGGAGAAGCTTTCTTT.